These 24 T cell receptor beta chains were sequenced from one sample in a study of T cell changes during pregnancy in multiple sclerosis. Profiling relied on immunoSEQ multiplex PCR, and the TCRdb table lists in-frame clones only, not all of them. In the table there are 95,000 to 100,000 clones, about 92% of which are singletons. Sample: peripheral blood, taken after pregnancy. Receptor source: a female donor in good health, enrolled as a control in a pregnancy study.

The chain recombines TRBV6-1 with TRBJ2-4, with 8 bases lining up with TRBD1. The CDR3 is made up of 15 amino acids. CDR1 and CDR2 from the germline V gene are MNHNS and SASEGT. V gave up 5 bases and J gave up 5 bases; unmatched junction bases: 8. CDR3: CASSRFGQGQNIQYF. CDR3 in DNA: TGTGCCAGCAGTCGCTTTGGACAGGGCCAAAACATTCAGTACTTC.

The J gene is TRBJ1-2, the V gene TRBV19, with D possibly matching TRBD1 (5 bases). Trimming removed 7 bases at V and 0 bases at J, with 18 bases between. The CDR3 is 16 amino acids. CDR1 is LNHDA and CDR2 is SQIVND in the germline V gene (reference sequence). The CDR3 reads CASTARTSTTNYGYTF. The CDR3 nucleotides read TGTGCCAGTACCGCCAGGACAAGCACTACTAACTATGGCTACACCTTC.

V is TRBV7-9 and J is TRBJ1-2, with 10 bases lining up with TRBD1. CDR3 length: 17 residues. The germline gives CDR1 SEHNR, CDR2 FQNEAQ (reference sequence). V lost 2 bases, J lost 6 bases, and 12 bases stayed unmatched. This CDR3 is CASSLPRGTGVFDGYTF. CDR3 DNA sequence: TGTGCCAGCAGCTTACCACGCGGGACAGGGGTGTTCGATGGCTACACCTTC.

V and J are TRBV5-1 and TRBJ2-3; 7 nucleotides agree with TRBD1. CDR1 SGHRS and CDR2 YFSETQ come from the germline V gene. Unmatched junction bases numbered 7, after V lost 8 bases and J lost 1 base. The CDR3 sequence is 14 residues long. The CDR3: CASNRGSRTDTQYF. The CDR3 region has the DNA TGCGCCAGTAACAGGGGAAGCCGCACAGATACGCAGTATTTT.

In its sample, this clone was seen once. The chain combines TRBV6-1 with TRBJ2-7; 9 bases fit TRBD1. Germline V CDR1 and CDR2: MNHNS, SASEGT. CDR3 size: 15 residues. Trimming cost V 6 bases and J 6 bases; bases outside gene matches: 12. In nucleotides, the CDR3 is TGTGCCAGCAGCGGGTTGGGGACAGGGCTAAGCGAGCAGTACTTC. As protein: CASSGLGTGLSEQYF.

This rearrangement joins TRBV7-6 to TRBJ1-5; D gene uncertain. V was shortened by 1 base and J by 2 bases, with 6 bases between the two germline ends. From germline, CDR1 is SGHVS and CDR2 FNYEAQ. The CDR3 runs 14 residues. DNA for the CDR3: TGTGCCAGCAGCTTAGAGCAGGGCAATCAGCCCCAGCATTTT. As protein: CASSLEQGNQPQHF. Full variable domain (missing parts from reference TRBV7-6 and TRBJ1-5): GAGVSQSPRYKVTKRGQDVALRCDPISGHVSLYWYRQALGQGPEFLTYFNYEAQQDKSGLPNDRFSAERPEGSISTLTIQRTEQRDSAMYRCASSLEQGNQPQHFGDGTRLSIL.

The gene calls are TRBV20-1 and TRBJ2-7; D is ambiguous. The germline V gene encodes CDR1 DFQATT and CDR2 SNEGSKA (reference sequence). Trimming pared 0 bases from V and 7 bases from J, leaving 7 bases between. The CDR3 is 11 amino acids. The CDR3 nucleotides are TGCAGTGCTAGAGATCCGCGGGAGCAGTACTTC. It is translated as CSARDPREQYF.

This chain connects TRBV7-9 to TRBJ2-1, with 7 positions matching TRBD2. The CDR3 spans 14 residues. Germline assignment: CDR1 SEHNR and CDR2 FQNEAQ (reference sequence). The ends lost 0 bases at V and 8 bases at J; junction bases unmatched: 4. CDR3 bases: TGTGCCAGCAGCTTAGCGACTAGCTGGCATGAGCAGTTCTTC. Translated: CASSLATSWHEQFF. The full variable domain, with the rest looked up from reference TRBV7-9 and TRBJ2-1, is DTGVSQNPRHKITKRGQNVTFRCDPISEHNRLYWYRQTLGQGPEFLTYFQNEAQLEKSRLLSDRFSAERPKGSFSTLEIQRTEQGDSAMYLCASSLATSWHEQFFGPGTRLTVL.

This chain links TRBV27 with TRBJ1-4, with D possibly being TRBD1 (5 bases). V was clipped by 5 bases and J by 0 bases, with 13 bases between them. Germline V gives CDR1 MNHEY, CDR2 SMNVEV (reference sequence). The CDR3 sequence is 16 residues long. The CDR3 DNA is TGTGCCAGCAGTCGGGGGGTCCCCGCAACTAATGAAAAACTGTTTTTT. Translated, it gives CASSRGVPATNEKLFF.

The chain carries TRBV14 and TRBJ1-2, with a possible D match to TRBD1 (6 bases). Trimming shortened V by 2 bases and J by 3 bases, and 7 bases separated the two germline ends. CDR1 is SGHDN and CDR2 is FVKESK in the germline V gene. The CDR3 runs to 13 residues. The CDR3 DNA reads TGTGCCAGCAGCCAACCAGGGGACTATGGCTACACCTTC. It encodes CASSQPGDYGYTF.

The chain links TRBV28 to TRBJ2-7, with D possibly matching TRBD1 (6 bases). Trimming pared 5 bases from V and 6 bases from J, leaving 29 bases between. This CDR3 comprises 18 residues. CDR1 and CDR2 from the germline V gene are MDHEN and SYDVKM. CDR3 DNA: TGTGCCAGCAGTCTAGGACAGAGCCTAGCCTCGACGGGTGGCGAGCAGTACTTC. Its protein product is CASSLGQSLASTGGEQYF.

This clone was observed a single time. In DNA, the CDR3 is TGTGCCAGCAGCCACCAGGTTGCGGGGGGGACAGATACGCAGTATTTT. Translated: CASSHQVAGGTDTQYF. V and J are TRBV6-4 and TRBJ2-3, with 9 bases identical to TRBD2. CDR3 length: 16 residues. In germline, CDR1 is MRHNA, CDR2 SNTAGT. After removal of 6 bases from V and 3 bases from J, the junction contained 10 bases not matched to a gene.

The chain recombines TRBV14 with TRBJ2-7; D may be TRBD2 (6 bases). Germline lookup yields CDR1 SGHDN and CDR2 FVKESK. The CDR3 is made up of 16 amino acids. V was trimmed by 2 bases and J by 1 base, leaving 15 bases between them. CDR3 amino acids: CASSQWRGRSSYEQYF. The CDR3 DNA sequence: TGTGCCAGCAGCCAATGGAGGGGTCGTAGTTCCTACGAGCAGTACTTC. Full variable domain (missing parts from reference TRBV14 and TRBJ2-7): EAGVTQFPSHSVIEKGQTVTLRCDPISGHDNLYWYRRVMGKEIKFLLHFVKESKQDESGMPNNRFLAERTGGTYSTLKVQPAELEDSGVYFCASSQWRGRSSYEQYFGPGTRLTVT.

This chain uses TRBV6-1 with TRBJ2-2, with D tentatively TRBD2 (6 bases). With 2 bases removed from V and 6 bases from J, the gap between germline ends came to 10 bases. Germline-derived CDR1 and CDR2 are MNHNS and SASEGT. The length of the CDR3 is 14 residues. CDR3 amino acids: CASSELGGAGELFF. In nucleotides, the CDR3 is TGTGCCAGCAGTGAATTGGGAGGTGCCGGGGAGCTGTTTTTT.

The CDR3 nucleotides read TGTGCCAGCAGTTCGGGTCCCGTCCCCTCCTACAATGAGCAGTTCTTC. It translates to CASSSGPVPSYNEQFF. The chain carries TRBV27 and TRBJ2-1; D not certain. Germline V gives CDR1 MNHEY, CDR2 SMNVEV (reference sequence). The CDR3 is 16 amino acids. V was clipped by 4 bases and J by 0 bases, with 13 bases between them.

This chain connects TRBV27 to TRBJ2-3, with D unclear. The V gene lost 8 bases and the J gene lost 6 bases, with 6 bases spanning the gap. The germline V gene encodes CDR1 MNHEY and CDR2 SMNVEV (reference sequence). The CDR3 runs 10 residues. The CDR3 DNA reads TGTGCCAGCCCCGAGGATACGCAGTATTTT. Encoded protein: CASPEDTQYF.

V usage is TRBV5-1 and J usage is TRBJ2-5, with D possibly TRBD1 on 6 matching bases. The CDR3 is 13 amino acids. CDR1 is SGHRS and CDR2 is YFSETQ in the germline V gene. The V end was cut by 4 bases, the J end by 2 bases, with 9 bases between. CDR3 loop: CASSPDSQETQYF. The CDR3 DNA reads TGCGCCAGCAGCCCGGACAGTCAAGAGACCCAGTACTTC.

The chain employs TRBV19 and TRBJ1-1; D remains ambiguous. The V end was cut by 7 bases, the J end by 7 bases, with 19 bases between. Per the germline V gene, CDR1 is LNHDA and CDR2 is SQIVND (reference sequence). This CDR3 contains 14 residues. CDR3 DNA sequence: TGTGCCAGTAATTTGCATACTAGGGCCTTTGAAGCTTTCTTT. Protein sequence: CASNLHTRAFEAFF. Filled out from reference TRBV19 and TRBJ1-1, the complete variable domain reads DGGITQSPKYLFRKEGQNVTLSCEQNLNHDAMYWYRQDPGQGLRLIYYSQIVNDFQKGDIAEGYSVSREKKESFPLTVTSAQKNPTAFYLCASNLHTRAFEAFFGQGTRLTVV.

The chain joins TRBV27 to TRBJ2-7; D may be TRBD1 (5 bases). The CDR3 extends over 13 amino acids. The germline CDR1 and CDR2 sequences are MNHEY and SMNVEV (reference sequence). Trimming took off 6 bases at V and 4 bases at J, with 13 bases between the two ends. CDR3 protein: CASSRWGPYEQYF. The DNA of the CDR3 is TGTGCCAGCAGCAGATGGGGCCCTTACGAGCAGTACTTC.

In its sample, this clone was seen once. V is TRBV19 and J is TRBJ2-4; 8 positions agree with TRBD2. With V trimmed by 1 base and J by 5 bases, 4 bases remained unmatched. From germline, CDR1 is LNHDA and CDR2 SQIVND (reference sequence). This CDR3 comprises 15 residues. CDR3 in DNA: TGTGCCAGTAGTATAGCCGGACTAGCAGAAAACATTCAGTACTTC. Its translation is CASSIAGLAENIQYF.

The chain uses TRBV28 and TRBJ2-2; 12 bases are a match to TRBD2. This CDR3 region has 16 residues. CDR1 and CDR2 from the germline V gene are MDHEN and SYDVKM. Losses at the gene ends were 3 bases for V and 5 bases for J; bases not matched to a gene: 4. The CDR3 nucleotides read TGTGCCAGCAGTTTTTTCCTAGCGGGAGGGACCGGGGAGCTGTTTTTT. Translating it yields CASSFFLAGGTGELFF.

This chain uses TRBV11-2 with TRBJ1-1, with 11 bases aligning to TRBD1. Germline values: CDR1 SGHAT, CDR2 FQNNGV. Trimming at V came to 3 bases and at J to 5 bases, leaving 5 bases not matched to a gene. The CDR3 is made up of 15 amino acids. CDR3 sequence (DNA): TGTGCCAGCAGCTTGGACAGGGGGCTGAGGACTGAAGCTTTCTTT. Translating gives CASSLDRGLRTEAFF.

This chain connects TRBV11-3 to TRBJ1-1, with 8 bases fitting TRBD1. Trimming cost V 5 bases and J 1 base; bases outside gene matches: 3. The CDR3 is 14 residues long. The germline V gene has CDR1 SGHNT and CDR2 YENEEA. The CDR3 loop reads CASSPGQGNTEAFF. Here the CDR3 DNA reads TGTGCCAGCAGCCCCGGACAGGGGAACACTGAAGCTTTCTTT.

The chain couples TRBV29-1 to TRBJ1-2, with D uncertain. From germline, CDR1 is SQVTM and CDR2 ANQGSEA. Deletions cut 6 bases from V and 4 bases from J, with 15 bases between. This CDR3 spans 13 amino acids. The CDR3 loop is CSVLGWEGYGYTF. CDR3 sequence (DNA): TGCAGCGTACTGGGTTGGGAGGGCTATGGCTACACCTTC.